The present TCR beta chain was sequenced within a study of blood T cell repertoires in COVID-19 (TCRdb year 2020). Regarding the study in general: The collaborator samples originated in the United States, Italy and Spain and spanned the acute and convalescent phases of COVID-19. The material from the prospective study consisted of cDNA or gDNA derived from T cells, B-cell-depleted T cells, or PBMCs. Subjects who had been exposed to COVID-19, were actively infected with it, or had recovered from it provided the deeply sampled blood TCRbeta repertoires that made up the dataset. The repertoires were released in a freely available public database meant as a resource for research on the immune response to SARS-CoV-2. The samples were drawn from two sources: the first 160 participants of the ongoing ImmuneRACE study, and approximately 1,300 subjects contributed by 6 global collaborators. Sample metadata almost always included a de-identified subject ID, COVID-19 status, age in years and sex. Where HLA class I and class II types were available, the types were taken from metadata supplied by the sample provider, not from assay-based typing. The full study reports these points: Clinical and demographic metadata were provided uncurated, with the amount varying by source and participant.

TCRbeta CDR3 regions were amplified from genomic DNA using the immunoSEQ Assay, a bias-controlled multiplex PCR. The original pipeline was this. The number of nucleated cells in each sample was estimated by amplification of reference gene primers within the assay. Sequence reads were collapsed and filtered to measure the absolute abundance of every unique TCRbeta CDR3 rearrangement. For each sample, productive Simpson clonality was calculated as the square root of Simpson's diversity index across productive rearrangements. This is the immuneACCESS table as TCRdb keeps it, with only in-frame sequences that have V and J called. A part of the clones is gone; compared with another copy, unresolved V genes explain less than half, and the rest is unexplained. V and J calls and clone size are those listed in that table; D and trimming were worked out from the DNA. Within this sample are about 55,000 clones, with about four fifths of them counted one time only. Of the sample, 5.9% is held by the ten largest clones.

V loses 0 bases at its end and J loses 14 bases; junction bases beyond the gene matches: 12. The germline V gene encodes CDR1 LGHNT and CDR2 FRNRAP. Its CDR3 holds 15 amino acids, cysteine through phenylalanine. The only DNA kept is the CDR3, 45 bases in frame from the first base. As regards this clone: The target of this receptor is not known. Base-call qualities are not available, and no considerably larger clone is one nucleotide away.

Each collaborating institution followed its own protocols to collect whole blood in K2EDTA tubes. For TCRbeta analysis, collaborators shipped samples as frozen whole blood, isolated PBMCs, or DNA extracted from either of those sample types. Sequencing was carried out using peripheral blood. The rearrangement joined TRBV12-5 to TRBJ2-1; TRBD1 agrees with 8 junctional bases. This TCR was recovered from a human donor in a cohort sampled during active or convalescent COVID-19. The CDR3 here reads CASGLVSGLRTGKFF. In nucleotide form, the sequence is TGTGCTAGTGGTTTGGTATCGGGGCTCAGGACAGGGAAGTTCTTC.